This T cell receptor (beta chain) originates from a study of cytomegalovirus exposure and HLA in healthy donors. In the case of this clone: Its antigen remains unknown.

The V end lost 5 bases, the J end lost 3 bases, and 23 bases lay between the germline ends. Germline V lookup: CDR1 SGHRS, CDR2 YFSETQ. This CDR3 comprises 18 residues. Broader study findings: Sequencing likely produced, as an artifact, a cluster of highly shared sequence variants. Listed as cytomegalovirus-associated were 164 TCR beta chains.

This PCR relied on a set of 60 Vbeta primers and 13 Jbeta primers. The repertoire was sequenced with immunoSEQ multiplex PCR; TCRdb's copy has only in-frame clones and lacks some. The data show roughly 130,000 clones, over 65% seen once. The sample consisted of PBMCs. This sequence was found in a middle-aged woman in good health and CMV-seropositive. The chain employs TRBV5-1 and TRBJ1-4; the D gene is possibly TRBD1 (6 bases). The CDR3 is CASRKGGSLVVANEKLFF. In DNA, the CDR3 is TGCGCCAGCAGAAAAGGGGGATCCTTAGTGGTTGCTAATGAAAAACTGTTTTTT.